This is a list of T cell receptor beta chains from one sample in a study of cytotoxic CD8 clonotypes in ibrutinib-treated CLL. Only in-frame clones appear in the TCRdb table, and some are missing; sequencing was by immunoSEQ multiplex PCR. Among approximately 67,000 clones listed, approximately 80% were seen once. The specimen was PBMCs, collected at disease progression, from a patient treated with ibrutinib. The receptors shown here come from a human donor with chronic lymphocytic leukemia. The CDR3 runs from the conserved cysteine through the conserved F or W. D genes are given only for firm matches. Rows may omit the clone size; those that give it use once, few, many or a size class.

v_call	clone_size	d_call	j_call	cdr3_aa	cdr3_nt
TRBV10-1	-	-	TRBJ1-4	CASSGSGATNEKLFF	TGCGCCAGCAGTGGTTCGGGAGCAACTAATGAAAAACTGTTTTTT
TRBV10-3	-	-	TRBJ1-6	CAINQQGSPLHF	TGTGCCATCAACCAACAGGGTTCACCCCTCCACTTT
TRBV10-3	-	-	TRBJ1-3	CAISEGHTIYF	TGTGCCATCAGTGAAGGCCACACCATATATTTT
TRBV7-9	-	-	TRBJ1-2	CASSLVRGTGYGYTF	TGTGCCAGCAGCTTAGTTAGAGGGACGGGCTATGGCTACACCTTC
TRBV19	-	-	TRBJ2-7	CATADPGGAYEQYF	TGTGCCACCGCTGACCCTGGGGGCGCATACGAGCAGTACTTC
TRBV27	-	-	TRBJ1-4	CASSFNPRAGEKLFF	TGTGCCAGCAGTTTTAACCCCAGGGCGGGTGAAAAACTGTTTTTT
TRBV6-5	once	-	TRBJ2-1	CASRGTTINEQFF	TGTGCCTCAAGGGGGACGACAATCAATGAGCAGTTCTTC
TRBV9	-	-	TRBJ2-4	CASSTDPGLFADIQYF	TGTGCCAGCAGCACCGATCCGGGCCTATTTGCGGACATTCAGTACTTC
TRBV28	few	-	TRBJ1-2	CASSYRAAWGYTF	TGTGCCAGCAGTTATCGAGCGGCTTGGGGCTACACCTTC
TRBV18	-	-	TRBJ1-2	CASSPSEDYGYTF	TGTGCCAGCTCACCAAGCGAAGACTATGGCTACACCTTC
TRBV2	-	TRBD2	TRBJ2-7	CASIPRGSYYEQYF	TGTGCCAGCATCCCGCGGGGGTCCTACTACGAGCAGTACTTC
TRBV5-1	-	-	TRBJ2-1	CASSGSSYNEQFF	TGCGCCAGCAGTGGGAGCTCCTACAATGAGCAGTTCTTC
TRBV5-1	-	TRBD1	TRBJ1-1	CASSWRTGDNTEAFF	TGCGCCAGCAGCTGGCGGACAGGGGACAACACTGAAGCTTTCTTT
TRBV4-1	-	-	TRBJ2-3	CASSQPQRQQYF	TGCGCCAGCAGCCAGCCTCAAAGACAGCAGTATTTT
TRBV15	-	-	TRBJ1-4	CATSREHTTNEKLFF	TGTGCCACCAGCAGAGAACATACAACTAATGAAAAACTGTTTTTT
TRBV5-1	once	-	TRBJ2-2	CASSLQGPPTGELFF	TGCGCCAGCAGCTTGCAGGGGCCCCCCACCGGGGAGCTGTTTTTT
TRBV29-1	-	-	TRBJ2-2	CSVVVQLTGELFF	TGCAGCGTTGTGGTACAGCTCACCGGGGAGCTGTTTTTT
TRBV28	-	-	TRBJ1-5	CASSLRFTGGSNQPQHF	TGTGCCAGCAGTTTAAGGTTTACGGGAGGGAGCAATCAGCCCCAGCATTTT
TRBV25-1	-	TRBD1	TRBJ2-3	CASSDKSTGGYTDTQYF	TGTGCCAGCAGTGACAAATCGACAGGGGGTTATACAGATACGCAGTATTTT
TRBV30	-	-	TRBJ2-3	CAWSLARTSTDTQYF	TGTGCCTGGAGTTTAGCGCGCACTAGCACAGATACGCAGTATTTT
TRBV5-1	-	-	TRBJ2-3	CASSWASLDTQYF	TGCGCCAGCAGCTGGGCGAGTTTAGATACGCAGTATTTT
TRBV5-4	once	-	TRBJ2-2	CASSFQNTGELFF	TGTGCCAGCAGCTTTCAGAACACCGGGGAGCTGTTTTTT
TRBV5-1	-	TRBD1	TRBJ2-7	CASSTRQGAREQYF	TGCGCCAGCAGCACCCGACAGGGGGCGAGGGAGCAGTACTTC
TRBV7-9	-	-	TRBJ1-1	CASSLSLVRQEAFF	TGTGCCAGCAGCTTAAGCCTTGTGAGGCAGGAAGCTTTCTTT